A single sample is the source of the 20 T cell receptor beta chains below, sequenced in a study of T-cell reconstitution after alpha-beta-depleted transplantation in children. A library of TCRbeta sequences, prepared with unique molecular identifiers, was generated. TCRdb independently ran MiXCR on the PCR reads; one entry per CDR3 protein. The repertoire includes around 960,000 distinct CDR3 sequences, about 29% of them detected once, and about 28% sits in the top ten. This specimen was PBMCs, mostly from graft donor cells, taken 360 days after TCRalphabeta/CD19-depleted stem cell transplant. Source of these receptors: a boy under two years old who had a stem cell transplant for SCID, so the T cells may come from the graft donor.

The rearrangement joins TRBV15 to TRBJ1-5; a possible D gene is TRBD1 (6 bases). The V gene's germline CDR1 is LNHNV and CDR2 YYDKDF (reference sequence). V was clipped by 4 bases and J by 5 bases, with 12 bases between them. The CDR3 is made up of 14 amino acids. CDR3 in amino acids: CATSKGQYYQPQHF. The CDR3 nucleotides are TGTGCCACCAGCAAAGGACAGTACTATCAGCCCCAGCATTTT.

This rearrangement joins TRBV27 to TRBJ2-1, with D possibly being TRBD1 (5 bases). With 7 bases removed from V and 0 bases from J, the gap between germline ends came to 19 bases. CDR1 MNHEY and CDR2 SMNVEV come from the germline V gene (reference sequence). CDR3 length: 17 amino acids. The CDR3 sequence is CASKRSWGQSSYNEQFF. CDR3 in DNA: TGTGCCAGCAAAAGGTCCTGGGGCCAAAGCTCCTACAATGAGCAGTTCTTC.

This clonotype was found a few times. The CDR3 is CASRAGTVNEQFF. CDR3 bases: TGTGCCAGCAGGGCCGGGACGGTCAATGAGCAGTTCTTC. This rearrangement joins TRBV5-5 to TRBJ2-1; the D call may be TRBD1 or TRBD2 (5 bases each). V shed 5 bases and J shed 6 bases, with 12 bases lying between them. CDR3 size: 13 residues. Per germline, CDR1 SGHKS and CDR2 YYEKEE (reference sequence).

This chain links TRBV5-1 with TRBJ2-7, with D perhaps assigned TRBD1 or TRBD2 (5 bases each). V was clipped by 3 bases and J by 0 bases, with 19 bases between them. This CDR3 region has 17 residues. In germline, CDR1 is SGHRS, CDR2 YFSETQ. CDR3 region: CASSSGRRPSSSYEQYF. In DNA, the CDR3 is TGCGCCAGCAGCTCGGGACGTCGACCCTCGAGCTCCTACGAGCAGTACTTC.

The rearrangement uses TRBV12-3 or TRBV12-4 and TRBJ2-1, with a tentative D call TRBD2 (5 bases). V gave up 5 bases and J gave up 5 bases, with 13 bases separating them. This CDR3 contains 14 residues. The CDR3, as DNA: TGTGCCAGCAGTCGGACCAGGACTCACAATGAGCAGTTCTTC. Protein product: CASSRTRTHNEQFF.

The chain employs TRBV12-3 or TRBV12-4 and TRBJ2-2; perhaps TRBD2 as D (5 bases). Deletions cut 8 bases from V and 6 bases from J, with 22 bases between. The CDR3 consists of 16 residues. The CDR3 sequence is CASRSLRGSGAGELFF. The CDR3 nucleotides read TGTGCCAGCCGTAGCCTACGGGGATCTGGGGCCGGGGAGCTGTTTTTT.

The genes are TRBV6-1 and TRBJ2-5, with a weak D call TRBD1 (5 bases). Germline CDR1 is MNHNS and CDR2 is SASEGT. Trimming took 8 bases from V and 10 from J, leaving 20 bases between them. This CDR3 spans 13 amino acids. CDR3 amino acids: CASGRRGQGGQYF. CDR3 DNA sequence: TGTGCCAGCGGCAGGAGAGGCCAGGGTGGCCAGTACTTC.

This clonotype was counted once. The V call is TRBV5-4, the J call TRBJ2-2; no definite D call. V lost 0 bases to trimming and J lost 3 bases, with 9 bases between them. This CDR3 has 15 residues. CDR1 SGHNT and CDR2 YYREEE come from the germline V gene (reference sequence). The CDR3 bases are TGTGCCAGCAGCTTGGAGGGTCTTGACACCGGGGAGCTGTTTTTT. Encoded protein: CASSLEGLDTGELFF.

The chain couples TRBV20-1 to TRBJ2-7; 8 positions agree with TRBD2. Germline V gene data show CDR1 as DFQATT and CDR2 as SNEGSKA (reference sequence). After removal of 1 base from V and 1 base from J, the junction contained 6 bases not matched to a gene. CDR3 length equals 15 residues. The CDR3 loop reads CSARAEAGASYEQYF. For the CDR3, the DNA is TGCAGTGCTAGAGCGGAAGCGGGGGCATCCTACGAGCAGTACTTC.

This clonotype has a handful of counts. The V call is TRBV20-1, the J call TRBJ1-1; D may be TRBD1 (5 bases). Per germline, CDR1 DFQATT and CDR2 SNEGSKA (reference sequence). The CDR3 runs to 13 residues. Trimming pared 6 bases from V and 6 bases from J, leaving 17 bases between. The CDR3 DNA sequence: TGCAGTGCCGCAGAGCAGGGATACTCTGAAGCTTTCTTT. Amino acid sequence: CSAAEQGYSEAFF.

The genes are TRBV6-5 and TRBJ1-1; no definite D call. This CDR3 region has 16 residues. The germline gives CDR1 MNHEY, CDR2 SVGAGI. V shed 2 bases and J shed 4 bases, with 17 bases lying between them. As DNA, the CDR3 is TGTGCCAGCAGTTACGATTTTCTCGGGCTCGGCACTGAAGCTTTCTTT. It encodes CASSYDFLGLGTEAFF.

The J gene is TRBJ2-1, the V gene TRBV9; D not resolved. The CDR3 covers 17 residues. The germline V gene has CDR1 SGDLS and CDR2 YYNGEE. V lost 0 bases and J lost 1, with 14 bases in between. CDR3 sequence: CASSVVIGVSSYNEQFF. The CDR3 coding sequence is TGTGCCAGCAGCGTAGTAATCGGCGTATCTTCCTACAATGAGCAGTTCTTC.

The rearrangement uses TRBV20-1 and TRBJ2-2; D gene unclear. This CDR3 is built from 14 residues. The V gene's germline CDR1 is DFQATT and CDR2 SNEGSKA (reference sequence). The V end lost 0 bases, the J end lost 5 bases, and 10 bases lay between the germline ends. CDR3 protein: CSARDRRETGELFF. CDR3 coding DNA: TGCAGTGCTAGAGATCGTAGGGAAACCGGGGAGCTGTTTTTT.

The CDR3 DNA follows: TGTGCCAGCACCCAAGGCGCTACGCAGTATTTT. It specifies CASTQGATQYF. V and J are TRBV7-9 and TRBJ2-3; D is uncertain. Looked up from germline, CDR1 is SEHNR and CDR2 is FQNEAQ (reference sequence). The CDR3 is 11 amino acids. V lost 7 bases to trimming and J lost 8 bases, with 10 bases between them.

The chain joins TRBV19 to TRBJ1-1; 7 nucleotides align to TRBD1. This CDR3 spans 15 amino acids. With 4 bases clipped from V and 2 bases from J, the junction kept 7 bases outside the gene matches. Per the germline V gene, CDR1 is LNHDA and CDR2 is SQIVND (reference sequence). CDR3 region: CASSTRDSLNTEAFF. CDR3 nucleotide sequence: TGTGCCAGTAGTACGCGGGACAGCTTAAACACTGAAGCTTTCTTT.

This clonotype was picked up many times. The chain is built from TRBV24-1 and TRBJ1-1; D gene uncertain. V dropped 4 bases and J dropped 0 bases, with 8 bases sitting between them. This CDR3 region has 14 residues. Germline-derived CDR1 and CDR2 are KGHDR and SFDVKD. CDR3 loop: CATSEGGLNTEAFF. As DNA, the CDR3 is TGTGCCACCAGTGAGGGCGGATTGAACACTGAAGCTTTCTTT.

J is TRBJ2-5 and V is TRBV12-3 or TRBV12-4; D gene unclear. The CDR3 has 13 amino acids. V was trimmed by 2 bases and J by 5 bases, leaving 9 bases between them. The CDR3 sequence: CASSLPRRETQYF. As DNA, the CDR3 is TGTGCCAGCAGTTTACCTCGTCGGGAGACCCAGTACTTC.

The V call is TRBV5-1, the J call TRBJ2-3; possibly TRBD1 or TRBD2 for D (5 bases each). Between the trimmed V and J ends, which lost 4 bases and 0 bases, there was a span of 15 bases. Germline CDR1 and CDR2: SGHRS and YFSETQ. The CDR3 runs to 16 residues. CDR3 sequence (DNA): TGCGCCAGCAGCGGGGGATCGGGGCCTAGCACAGATACGCAGTATTTT. Residues: CASSGGSGPSTDTQYF.

This clonotype was recorded at least ten times. V is TRBV12-3 or TRBV12-4 and J is TRBJ1-1; D not resolved. V dropped 6 bases and J dropped 3 bases, with 14 bases sitting between them. The CDR3 has 14 residues. The CDR3, as DNA: TGTGCCAGCAGGGGTTTTCCGAGCTACACTGAAGCTTTCTTT. Its translation: CASRGFPSYTEAFF.

V gene TRBV10-3 combines with J gene TRBJ2-2; 7 bases are a match to TRBD2. CDR3 size: 15 residues. In germline, CDR1 is ENHRY, CDR2 SYGVKD. V trimming: 8 bases; J trimming: 7 bases; junction bases outside the gene matches: 13. CDR3 amino acids: CAIRPSGGISGELFF. The CDR3 DNA reads TGTGCCATCCGACCGTCGGGGGGAATAAGCGGGGAGCTGTTTTTT.